A single count supports the clone carrying this TCR beta chain. The antigen remains undetermined. The assay was immunoSEQ multiplex PCR, and TCRdb's table has in-frame clones only and misses some. The table has tens of thousands of clones, 84% seen once. This record belongs to a study of T cells in localized non-small cell lung cancer. Whole-study findings and limits: Uninvolved adjacent lung had more T cell clonality than any other tissue, topping tumor.

Germline V gives CDR1 SGHRS, CDR2 YFSETQ. The CDR3 covers 15 residues. V lost 0 bases to trimming and J lost 0 bases, with 6 bases between them. This clonotype was sampled from a female donor over 55 with stage I lung adenocarcinoma. The rearrangement joins TRBV5-1 to TRBJ2-2; D is uncertain. Sample: peripheral blood, taken before any cancer treatment. Here the CDR3 DNA reads TGCGCCAGCAGCTTGGCCAGTTCGAACACCGGGGAGCTGTTTTTT. Residues: CASSLASSNTGELFF.